Listed here are 21 T cell receptor beta chains from one sample, sequenced in a study of CD8 T cells in Susac syndrome. Reverse transcription of roughly 0.45 to 1 ug RNA used random hexamers. TCRdb redid the calling of the immunoSEQ multiplex PCR reads with MiXCR, one entry per CDR3 protein. The sample includes 100,000 to 150,000 distinct CDR3 sequences, 90% to 95% of them seen just once. The sequencing sample was made of CD4+ T cells from PBMCs. These TCRs come from a human donor in good health.

This rearrangement joins TRBV12-2 to TRBJ2-7; the table names TRBD1, a call not compared with the DNA. TRBV12-2 is listed as a pseudogene. The CDR3 is made up of 16 amino acids. CDR3 region: CASRLVGRGRKNEQYF. The DNA for the CDR3 is TGTGCAAGTCGCTTAGTCGGCAGGGGGCGCAAAAACGAGCAGTACTTC.

The chain has TRBV13 and TRBJ2-3; D perhaps matches TRBD1 (6 bases). Trimming took 6 bases from V and 1 from J, leaving 17 bases between them. The CDR3 totals 16 residues. Germline assignment: CDR1 PRHDT and CDR2 FYEKMQ (reference sequence). CDR3 sequence: CASSQRQVPRTDTQYF. For the CDR3, the DNA is TGTGCCAGCAGTCAGAGACAGGTCCCTCGCACAGATACGCAGTATTTT.

This chain joins TRBV28 and TRBJ2-5, with 7 bases lining up with TRBD1. The CDR3 spans 15 residues. V dropped 4 bases and J dropped 2; count of bases not matched to a gene: 7. Germline V gives CDR1 MDHEN, CDR2 SYDVKM. The CDR3 bases are TGTGCCAGCAGTTCGACAGGGTCGGGACAAGAGACCCAGTACTTC. It is translated as CASSSTGSGQETQYF.

J is TRBJ2-3 and V is TRBV2; 7 bases fit TRBD1. This CDR3 comprises 11 residues. Germline V gives CDR1 SNHLY, CDR2 FYNNEI. Unmatched junction bases numbered 9, after V lost 7 bases and J lost 14 bases. CDR3 protein: CASTRQDRWYF. CDR3 DNA: TGTGCCAGCACTCGTCAGGACAGGTGGTATTTT.

The V call is TRBV6-5, the J call TRBJ2-7; the D is unclear. In germline, CDR1 is MNHEY, CDR2 SVGAGI. CDR3 size: 13 residues. The ends were cut back, 5 bases at V and 2 bases at J, with 10 bases in the middle. CDR3 loop: CASSRVGAYEQYF. Here the CDR3 DNA reads TGTGCCAGCAGTCGGGTAGGCGCCTACGAGCAGTACTTC.

The CDR3 reads CASSVNAGQTQYF. CDR3 coding DNA: TGTGCCAGCAGCGTCAACGCCGGGCAGACCCAGTACTTC. The chain combines TRBV7-2 with TRBJ2-5; D gene uncertain. Trimming left V 5 bases short and J 6 bases short, with 13 bases between. Germline-derived CDR1 and CDR2 are SGHTA and FQGNSA. This CDR3 has 13 amino acids.

The V and J genes are TRBV25-1 and TRBJ2-7, with a tentative D call TRBD2 (5 bases). V was trimmed by 2 bases and J by 7 bases, leaving 9 bases between them. CDR1 and CDR2 from the germline V gene are MGHDK and SYGVNS. This CDR3 is 12 amino acids long. Written as DNA, the CDR3 is TGTGCCAGCAGTGAACCCCAGCGGGAGCAGTACTTC. It is translated as CASSEPQREQYF.

This clonotype was picked up one time. The CDR3 DNA reads as TGTGCCAGCATTCTCCGGTACCAAGAGACCCAGTACTTC. This translates into CASILRYQETQYF. The chain couples TRBV6-1 to TRBJ2-5; D is unresolved. Trimming stripped 7 bases from V and 0 bases from J, with 9 bases between. There are 13 residues in the CDR3. Germline CDR1 MNHNS, CDR2 SASEGT.

This clonotype occurred once. The V gene is TRBV19, the J gene TRBJ1-1; D is unclear. This CDR3 is built from 13 residues. The V gene's germline CDR1 is LNHDA and CDR2 SQIVND (reference sequence). V was trimmed by 6 bases and J by 4 bases, leaving 12 bases between them. CDR3 sequence reads: CASRMGMSTEAFF. For the CDR3, the DNA is TGTGCCAGTAGGATGGGAATGAGCACTGAAGCTTTCTTT.

The chain uses TRBV12-3 or TRBV12-4 and TRBJ2-2, with TRBD1 identical over 7 bases. The V gene end was trimmed by 1 base and the J gene end by 7 bases; junction bases not matched to a gene: 6. CDR3 length: 15 residues. This CDR3 reads CASSLGQGWSGELFF. In DNA form, the CDR3 reads TGTGCCAGCAGTTTAGGACAGGGATGGAGCGGGGAGCTGTTTTTT.

The V gene is TRBV3-1, the J gene TRBJ2-1; D assignment may be TRBD1 or TRBD2 (7 bases each). V was clipped by 4 bases and J by 0 bases, with 13 bases between them. The germline gives CDR1 LGHDT, CDR2 YNNKEL (reference sequence). The length of the CDR3 is 16 residues. This CDR3 is CASSPPRGGSYNEQFF. In DNA form, the CDR3 reads TGTGCCAGCAGCCCTCCCAGGGGGGGCTCCTACAATGAGCAGTTCTTC.

This chain links TRBV12-3 or TRBV12-4 with TRBJ2-3, with 13 bases aligning to TRBD2. Trimming at V came to 5 bases and at J to 8 bases, leaving 10 bases not matched to a gene. This CDR3 region has 16 residues. DNA for the CDR3: TGTGCCAGCAGTACCCCGGGACTAGCGGGGTATGGTACGCAGTATTTT. Its translation is CASSTPGLAGYGTQYF.

This chain uses TRBV29-1 with TRBJ2-7; 9 bases are shared with TRBD2. This CDR3 is built from 14 residues. From germline, CDR1 is SQVTM and CDR2 ANQGSEA. J was trimmed by 6 bases and V by 3 bases; bases with no gene match: 9. CDR3 DNA: TGCAGCGTTGAGTGGGCGGGAGGGTTACGCGAGCAGTACTTC. Protein product: CSVEWAGGLREQYF.

The J gene is TRBJ2-1, the V gene TRBV7-9; TRBD2 matches 11 bases. CDR3 length equals 17 residues. The V gene end was trimmed by 5 bases and the J gene end by 9 bases; junction bases not matched to a gene: 15. The V gene's germline CDR1 is SEHNR and CDR2 FQNEAQ (reference sequence). The CDR3 loop reads CASSQPLFSGRAGEQFF. The CDR3 DNA reads TGTGCCAGCAGCCAACCCCTCTTTAGCGGGAGGGCCGGTGAGCAGTTCTTC.

The V call is TRBV6-2 or TRBV6-3, the J call TRBJ2-1; 8 bases are a match to TRBD1. V shed 6 bases and J 1 base; nucleotides not matched to a gene: 11. CDR1 is MNHEY, CDR2 SVGEGT, per germline. This CDR3 comprises 17 residues. The CDR3 spells CASSPRDRRRSYNEQFF. The CDR3 coding sequence is TGTGCCAGCAGCCCCCGGGACAGGCGACGATCCTACAATGAGCAGTTCTTC.

V is TRBV3-1 and J is TRBJ1-2; 7 nucleotides align to TRBD1. Per germline, CDR1 LGHDT and CDR2 YNNKEL (reference sequence). The CDR3 runs 12 residues. V gave up 1 base and J gave up 9 bases; unmatched junction bases: 2. The CDR3 here is CASSQVTGRYTF. The CDR3 DNA is TGTGCCAGCAGCCAAGTGACAGGGCGCTACACCTTC. The full variable domain, rest sourced from reference TRBV3-1 and TRBJ1-2, is DTAVSQTPKYLVTQMGNDKSIKCEQNLGHDTMYWYKQDSKKFLKIMFSYNNKELIINETVPNRFSPKSPDKAHLNLHINSLELGDSAVYFCASSQVTGRYTFGSGTRLTVV.

This clonotype has a single count. The V gene is TRBV5-1, the J gene TRBJ2-1; 7 bases fit TRBD2. CDR1 and CDR2 (germline): SGHRS, YFSETQ. V dropped 2 bases and J dropped 8; count of bases not matched to a gene: 10. This CDR3 region has 15 residues. The CDR3 region is CASSFGPAGRDEQFF. The CDR3, as DNA: TGCGCCAGCAGCTTCGGCCCCGCAGGGAGGGATGAGCAGTTCTTC.

The chain employs TRBV19 and TRBJ2-5, with D perhaps given as TRBD1 or TRBD2 (5 bases each). V was pared by 5 bases and J by 4 bases, with 11 bases between. Germline-derived CDR1 and CDR2 are LNHDA and SQIVND (reference sequence). The CDR3 runs to 13 residues. The CDR3 DNA reads TGTGCCAGTAGTGGGGGACGGGGAGAGACCCAGTACTTC. This codes for CASSGGRGETQYF.

This clonotype was seen once. V and J are TRBV28 and TRBJ1-1; 8 positions match TRBD1. The CDR3 spans 13 residues. V lost 7 bases to trimming and J lost 5 bases; unmatched junction nucleotides: 6. Germline loops: CDR1 MDHEN, CDR2 SYDVKM. CDR3 sequence: CASTSGQGTEAFF. The CDR3 DNA sequence: TGTGCCAGCACCTCTGGACAGGGAACTGAAGCTTTCTTT.

The chain is built from TRBV29-1 and TRBJ2-3; 7 positions match TRBD1. After removal of 6 bases from V and 11 bases from J, the junction contained 11 bases not matched to a gene. Germline CDR1 SQVTM, CDR2 ANQGSEA. The CDR3 is 12 amino acids. The chain's CDR3 is CSVNAPGQMQYF. In DNA form, the CDR3 reads TGCAGCGTGAACGCACCGGGACAGATGCAGTATTTT.

V usage is TRBV5-8 and J usage is TRBJ2-1, with 14 bases fitting TRBD2. From germline, CDR1 is SGHTS and CDR2 YDEGEE. V lost 0 bases, J lost 9 bases, and 2 bases stayed unmatched. The CDR3 length is 15 residues. For the CDR3, the DNA is TGTGCCAGCAGCTTGGGACTAGCGGGAGGGCTTGAGCAGTTCTTC. Encoded protein: CASSLGLAGGLEQFF.